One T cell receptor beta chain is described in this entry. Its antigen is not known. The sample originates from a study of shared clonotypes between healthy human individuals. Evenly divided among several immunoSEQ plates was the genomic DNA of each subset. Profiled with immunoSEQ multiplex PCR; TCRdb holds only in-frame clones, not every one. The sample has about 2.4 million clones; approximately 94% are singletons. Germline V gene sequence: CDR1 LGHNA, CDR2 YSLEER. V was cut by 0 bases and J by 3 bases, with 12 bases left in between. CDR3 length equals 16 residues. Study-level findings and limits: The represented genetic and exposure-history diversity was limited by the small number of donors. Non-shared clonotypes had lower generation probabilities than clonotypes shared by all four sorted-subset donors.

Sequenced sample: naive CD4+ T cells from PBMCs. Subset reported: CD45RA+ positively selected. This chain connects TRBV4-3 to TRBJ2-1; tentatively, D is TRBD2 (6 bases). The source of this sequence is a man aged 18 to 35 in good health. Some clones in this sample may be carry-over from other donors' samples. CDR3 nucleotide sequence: TGCGCCAGCAGCCAAGAATATGCGGACTACTACAATGAGCAGTTCTTC. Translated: CASSQEYADYYNEQFF.